This T cell receptor beta chain was sequenced during a study of OX40 agonist ivuxolimab in advanced cancers. For context, the study as a whole: The costimulatory receptor OX40 (CD134) was targeted by ivuxolimab, a fully human IgG2 agonistic monoclonal antibody. The paper covers the monotherapy dose-escalation part of the phase I ivuxolimab trial, which included N = 52 patients. Three dose-escalation patients achieved partial responses, one with hepatocellular carcinoma and two with cutaneous melanoma. Of the approximately 53 patients in dose escalation, around 19 had hepatocellular carcinoma, some 15 had melanoma, 9 had renal cell carcinoma and 9 had head and neck cancer. The purpose of peripheral TCRbeta sequencing was to test whether ivuxolimab changed TCR sequence diversity and led to clonal T-cell expansion. Intravenous ivuxolimab was administered to patients every 2 weeks at six dose levels: 0.01, 0.1, 0.3, 1.5, 3 and 10 mg/kg. Prior anti-PD-1, anti-PD-L1 or anti-CTLA-4 therapy was permitted, and checkpoint inhibitors had been received by less than 45% of dose-escalation patients. The dose-escalation cohort was roughly 83% male with a mean age of about 54 years, ranging from roughly 23 to 90.

Comment on this clone: It has no known antigen specificity. Base quality data are lacking; no much larger clone is found one base away.

The investigation overall reported the following: At doses of 0.1 to 3.0 mg/kg, clonal expansion of both CD4+ and CD8+ blood T cells was observed from baseline to week 6. After ivuxolimab, more expanded clones were found on average in CD8+ T cells than in CD4+ T cells. Low levels of normalized T-cell clonal expansion were also seen in some nonresponding patients. The antigen specificity of the clonally expanded peripheral T cells was not determined. In the 0.1-3.0 mg/kg groups, partial responders had among the lowest normalized peripheral clonal expansion, particularly in CD8+ T cells.

V drops 3 bases and J drops 3 bases, leaving 12 bases in between. According to the germline V gene, CDR1 reads SGHVS and CDR2 reads FQNEAQ. From its cysteine to its phenylalanine, the CDR3 spans 15 amino acids. Only the CDR3 part of the read is kept: 45 bases, read in frame from the first base. Patients with a history of autoimmune disease or receiving systemic immunosuppression were excluded from the trial. Peripheral blood for TCR sequencing was collected from all dose cohorts at baseline, on cycle 4 day 1, and on cycle 7 day 1. Samples came from an open-label, multicenter, first-in-human phase I dose-escalation trial of ivuxolimab. The trial enrolled adults with locally advanced or metastatic head and neck squamous cell, hepatocellular, melanoma or renal cell carcinoma. Before TCR sequencing, CD4+ and CD8+ T cells were separately sorted from peripheral blood. To sequence the TCRbeta CDR3 region, genomic DNA was isolated from the sorted cells. The immunoSEQ Assay was used for sequencing of TCRbeta CDR3 regions. TCRdb obtained this table from immuneACCESS and retained in-frame rearrangements with V and J assigned. These tables miss some clones; where compared with another copy, unresolved V genes account for less than half of the shortfall, and the remainder is unexplained. The sample profile shows 90,000 to 100,000 clones; around 90% of them were found once. About 0.5% of the sample goes to the ten largest clones.

This chain joins TRBV7-8 to TRBJ2-4, and perhaps TRBD1 as D gene, on 5 matching bases. This receptor was identified in an adult with an advanced solid tumor such as melanoma, head and neck, liver or kidney cancer. This sample comprised CD4+ or CD8+ T cells sorted from blood, obtained in a trial of the OX40 agonist ivuxolimab. The nucleotide sequence reads TGTGCCAGCAGCTTGGCGTCCAGGGACAAAAACATTCAGTACTTC. Its coded protein is CASSLASRDKNIQYF.